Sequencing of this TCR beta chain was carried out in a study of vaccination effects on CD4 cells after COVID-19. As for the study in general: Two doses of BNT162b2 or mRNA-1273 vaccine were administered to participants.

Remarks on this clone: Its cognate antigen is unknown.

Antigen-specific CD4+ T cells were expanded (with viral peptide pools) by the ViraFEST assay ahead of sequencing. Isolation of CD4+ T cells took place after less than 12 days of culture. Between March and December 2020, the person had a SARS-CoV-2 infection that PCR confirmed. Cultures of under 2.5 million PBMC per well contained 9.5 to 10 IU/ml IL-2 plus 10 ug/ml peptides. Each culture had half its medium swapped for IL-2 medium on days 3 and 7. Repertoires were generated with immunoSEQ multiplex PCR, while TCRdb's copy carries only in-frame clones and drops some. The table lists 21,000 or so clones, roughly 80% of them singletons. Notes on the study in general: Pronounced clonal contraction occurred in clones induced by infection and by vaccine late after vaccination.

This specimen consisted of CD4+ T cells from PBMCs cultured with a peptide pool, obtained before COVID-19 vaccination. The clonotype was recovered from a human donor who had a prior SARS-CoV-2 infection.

The CDR3, as DNA: TGTGCCAGCAAACCCCCTAGGGGATCGAACTATGGCTACACCTTC. Translating it yields CASKPPRGSNYGYTF. The gene calls are TRBV6-5 and TRBJ1-2; the D gene is possibly TRBD1 (5 bases). There are 15 residues in the CDR3. V was clipped by 7 bases and J by 2 bases, with 17 bases between them. Per the germline V gene, CDR1 is MNHEY and CDR2 is SVGAGI.